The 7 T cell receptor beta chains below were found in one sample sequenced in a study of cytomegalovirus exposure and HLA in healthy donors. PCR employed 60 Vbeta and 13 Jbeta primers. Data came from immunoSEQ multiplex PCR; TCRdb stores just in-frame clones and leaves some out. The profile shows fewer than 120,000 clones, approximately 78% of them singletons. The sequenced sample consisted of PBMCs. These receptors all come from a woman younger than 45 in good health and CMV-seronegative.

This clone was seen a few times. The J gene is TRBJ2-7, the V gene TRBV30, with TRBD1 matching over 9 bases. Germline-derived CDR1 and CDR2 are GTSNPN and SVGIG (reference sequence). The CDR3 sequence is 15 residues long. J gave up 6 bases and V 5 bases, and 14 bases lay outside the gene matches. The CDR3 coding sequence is TGTGCCTGGGGGACCGGGACAGGGCGTACTCGCGAGCAGTACTTC. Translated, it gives CAWGTGTGRTREQYF.

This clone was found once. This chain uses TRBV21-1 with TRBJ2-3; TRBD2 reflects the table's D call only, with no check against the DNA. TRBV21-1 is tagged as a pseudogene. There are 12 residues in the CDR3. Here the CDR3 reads CASSKYTDTQYF. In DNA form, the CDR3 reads TGTGCCAGCAGCAAATATACAGATACGCAGTATTTT.

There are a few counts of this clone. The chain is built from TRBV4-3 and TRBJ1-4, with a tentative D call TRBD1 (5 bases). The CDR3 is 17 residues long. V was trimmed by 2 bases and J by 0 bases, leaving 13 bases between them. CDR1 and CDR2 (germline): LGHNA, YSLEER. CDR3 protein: CASSQKLTGSTNEKLFF. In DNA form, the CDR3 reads TGCGCCAGCAGCCAAAAGCTCACAGGCTCAACTAATGAAAAACTGTTTTTT.

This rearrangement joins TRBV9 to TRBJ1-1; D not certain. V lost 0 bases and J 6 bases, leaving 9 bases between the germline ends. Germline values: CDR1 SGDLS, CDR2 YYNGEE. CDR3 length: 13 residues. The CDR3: CASSVVDVAEAFF. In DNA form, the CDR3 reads TGTGCCAGCAGCGTAGTAGATGTCGCTGAAGCTTTCTTT.

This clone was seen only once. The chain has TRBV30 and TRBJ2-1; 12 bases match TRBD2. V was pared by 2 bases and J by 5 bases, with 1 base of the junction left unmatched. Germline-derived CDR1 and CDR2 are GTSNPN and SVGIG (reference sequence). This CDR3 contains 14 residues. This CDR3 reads CAWSTSGGHNEQFF. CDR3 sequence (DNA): TGTGCCTGGAGTACTAGCGGGGGGCACAATGAGCAGTTCTTC.

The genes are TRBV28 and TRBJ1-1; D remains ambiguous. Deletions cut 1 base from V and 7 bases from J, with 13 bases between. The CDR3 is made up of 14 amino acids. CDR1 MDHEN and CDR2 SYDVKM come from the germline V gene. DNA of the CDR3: TGTGCCAGCAGTTTATCCGGTCTTCAGGATGAAGCTTTCTTT. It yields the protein CASSLSGLQDEAFF.

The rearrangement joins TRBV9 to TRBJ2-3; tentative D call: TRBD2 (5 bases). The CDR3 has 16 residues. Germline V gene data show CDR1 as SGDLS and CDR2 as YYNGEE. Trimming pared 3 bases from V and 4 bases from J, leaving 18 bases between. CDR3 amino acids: CASSERLWPDPDTQYF. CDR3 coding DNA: TGTGCCAGCAGCGAGCGGTTATGGCCGGATCCAGATACGCAGTATTTT. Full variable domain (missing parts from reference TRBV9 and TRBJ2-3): DSGVTQTPKHLITATGQRVTLRCSPRSGDLSVYWYQQSLDQGLQFLIQYYNGEERAKGNILERFSAQQFPDLHSELNLSSLELGDSALYFCASSERLWPDPDTQYFGPGTRLTVL.